What follows are 16 T cell receptor beta chains derived from one specimen sequenced in a study of beta chain features in type 1 diabetes. The sequenced template was cDNA made from the entire isolated RNA. TCRdb's table, derived via immunoSEQ multiplex PCR, lists solely in-frame clones and lacks some. The data contain some 360,000 clones, about 20% of them seen just once; the ten biggest clones take up around 0.04%. The sample taken for sequencing was naive CD4+ T cells from blood. These receptors came from a woman between 18 and 29 years old in good health.

This clone was detected only a few times. Other DNA sequences in this sample translate to the same CDR3. This chain uses TRBV20-1 with TRBJ1-1; 8 bases fit TRBD1. Germline V gene data show CDR1 as DFQATT and CDR2 as SNEGSKA (reference sequence). This CDR3 has 11 amino acids. After removal of 5 bases from V and 8 bases from J, the junction contained 4 bases not matched to a gene. CDR3 loop: CSAAGTGEAFF. DNA for the CDR3: TGCAGTGCTGCCGGGACAGGCGAAGCTTTCTTT.

This clone has more than one count but fewer than ten. This chain connects TRBV7-9 to TRBJ2-3, with TRBD2 matching 7 bases. Trimming at V came to 7 bases and at J to 1 base, leaving 20 bases not matched to a gene. The CDR3 has 19 residues. Germline V gene sequence: CDR1 SEHNR, CDR2 FQNEAQ (reference sequence). The CDR3 sequence is CASTFQTSQWLLGTDTQYF. The CDR3 coding sequence is TGTGCCAGCACCTTTCAGACTAGCCAATGGTTATTGGGCACAGATACGCAGTATTTT.

This clone showed up just a few times. This chain connects TRBV18 to TRBJ2-1; perhaps TRBD1 as D (6 bases). CDR1 is KGHSH, CDR2 LQKENI, per germline. The CDR3 has 11 residues. The V and J ends lost 6 bases and 7 bases respectively, with 7 bases between them. The CDR3 spells CASSGQNEQFF. CDR3 DNA: TGTGCCAGCTCCGGACAGAATGAGCAGTTCTTC.

This clone has just a few counts. The chain recombines TRBV30 with TRBJ2-7, with D perhaps matching TRBD1 (6 bases). The V end was cut by 0 bases, the J end by 3 bases, with 9 bases between. CDR3 length equals 13 residues. The germline V gene encodes CDR1 GTSNPN and CDR2 SVGIG (reference sequence). The CDR3 loop is CAWSVGGYYEQYF. CDR3 nucleotide sequence: TGTGCCTGGAGTGTAGGGGGTTACTACGAGCAGTACTTC.

This clone was observed a handful of times. V gene TRBV30 combines with J gene TRBJ2-3; possibly TRBD2 for D (6 bases). This CDR3 has 12 amino acids. Germline V gene data show CDR1 as GTSNPN and CDR2 as SVGIG (reference sequence). Trimming pared 5 bases from V and 2 bases from J, leaving 8 bases between. The CDR3, as DNA: TGTGCCTGGGGGACTGCCACAGATACGCAGTATTTT. Amino acid sequence: CAWGTATDTQYF.

The genes are TRBV30 and TRBJ2-7; D possibly corresponds to TRBD1 (5 bases). Germline V gene sequence: CDR1 GTSNPN, CDR2 SVGIG (reference sequence). V was shortened by 3 bases and J by 3 bases, with 12 bases between the two germline ends. There are 13 residues in the CDR3. This chain's CDR3 is CAWRAPGIYEQYF. The CDR3 DNA reads TGTGCCTGGAGAGCACCAGGGATCTACGAGCAGTACTTC.

This clone was detected only a few times. The genes are TRBV30 and TRBJ1-5; TRBD1 might be the D (6 bases). The CDR3 totals 11 residues. The V and J ends lost 1 base and 13 bases respectively, with 11 bases between them. Germline lookup yields CDR1 GTSNPN and CDR2 SVGIG (reference sequence). The CDR3 loop reads CAWSGAGVQHF. CDR3 DNA sequence: TGTGCCTGGAGTGGGGCAGGGGTTCAGCATTTT.

This clone was observed a few times. This rearrangement joins TRBV6-5 to TRBJ2-2; the match to TRBD1 covers 10 bases. Germline V gene data show CDR1 as MNHEY and CDR2 as SVGAGI. Trimming cost V 5 bases and J 7 bases; bases outside gene matches: 7. This CDR3 is 15 amino acids long. The CDR3 sequence is CASSSDRGRIGELFF. DNA for the CDR3: TGTGCCAGCAGTAGTGACAGGGGGCGCATCGGGGAGCTGTTTTTT.

This chain's CDR3 is CASSSGFNEKLFF. In nucleotides, the CDR3 is TGTGCCAGCAGTTCAGGGTTTAATGAAAAACTGTTTTTT. The chain is built from TRBV6-6 and TRBJ1-4; TRBD1 might be the D (5 bases). V lost 4 bases and J lost 4, with 7 bases in between. Germline-derived CDR1 and CDR2 are MNHNY and SVGAGI (reference sequence). This CDR3 has 13 residues.

The V call is TRBV7-3, the J call TRBJ2-1, with 12 bases matching TRBD2. The V segment lost 5 bases and the J segment 10 bases; nucleotides outside the gene matches: 3. This CDR3 is built from 13 residues. Germline V gives CDR1 SGHTA, CDR2 FQGTGA. The CDR3 DNA reads TGTGCCAGCAGCACCGGACTAGCGGGGGAGCAGTTCTTC. Its translation: CASSTGLAGEQFF.

In this sample, this clone turned up a few times. The V and J genes are TRBV5-1 and TRBJ2-1; unclear D gene. This CDR3 spans 15 amino acids. With 6 bases removed from V and 1 base from J, the gap between germline ends came to 14 bases. Looked up from germline, CDR1 is SGHRS and CDR2 is YFSETQ. Here the CDR3 reads CASNHQAESYNEQFF. In DNA, the CDR3 is TGCGCCAGCAACCATCAGGCTGAGTCCTACAATGAGCAGTTCTTC.

V is TRBV2 and J is TRBJ2-5; unclear D gene. The V end lost 2 bases, the J end lost 2 bases, and 9 bases lay between the germline ends. This CDR3 is built from 14 residues. Looked up from germline, CDR1 is SNHLY and CDR2 is FYNNEI. The CDR3 protein is CASSERRKQETQYF. CDR3 coding DNA: TGTGCCAGCAGTGAACGTAGAAAGCAAGAGACCCAGTACTTC. The full variable domain, in which reference TRBV2 and TRBJ2-5 provide the parts outside the CDR3, is EPEVTQTPSHQVTQMGQEVILRCVPISNHLYFYWYRQILGQKVEFLVSFYNNEISEKSEIFDDQFSVERPDGSNFTLKIRSTKLEDSAMYFCASSERRKQETQYFGPGTRLLVL.

The V and J genes are TRBV19 and TRBJ2-1; D is possibly TRBD1 (5 bases). Germline V gene sequence: CDR1 LNHDA, CDR2 SQIVND (reference sequence). Deletions cut 5 bases from V and 9 bases from J, with 17 bases between. This CDR3 has 14 residues. In nucleotides, the CDR3 is TGTGCCAGTAGTTCGCGACCGCAAGACAGTGAGCAGTTCTTC. As protein: CASSSRPQDSEQFF. Based on the CDR3 plus reference TRBV19 and TRBJ2-1, the full variable domain is DGGITQSPKYLFRKEGQNVTLSCEQNLNHDAMYWYRQDPGQGLRLIYYSQIVNDFQKGDIAEGYSVSREKKESFPLTVTSAQKNPTAFYLCASSSRPQDSEQFFGPGTRLTVL.

The table lists this clone with a count of one. The V and J genes are TRBV7-2 and TRBJ2-1, with D maybe TRBD2 (5 bases). The V gene lost 3 bases and the J gene lost 7 bases, with 13 bases spanning the gap. The germline V gene has CDR1 SGHTA and CDR2 FQGNSA. CDR3 length: 14 amino acids. The CDR3 sequence: CASSLSGIPNEQFF. CDR3 bases: TGTGCCAGCAGCTTGTCCGGGATCCCAAATGAGCAGTTCTTC.

The V gene is TRBV7-2, the J gene TRBJ2-6; 8 positions agree with TRBD1. V lost 5 bases to trimming and J lost 0 bases; unmatched junction nucleotides: 9. The V gene's germline CDR1 is SGHTA and CDR2 FQGNSA. The CDR3 covers 18 residues. This chain's CDR3 is CASSRSTGASSGANVLTF. The CDR3 nucleotides are TGTGCCAGCAGCAGATCGACAGGGGCGAGCTCTGGGGCCAACGTCCTGACTTTC.

This clone was picked up a small number of times. The chain couples TRBV7-8 to TRBJ2-3, with D possibly matching TRBD2 (5 bases). Germline CDR1 SGHVS, CDR2 FQNEAQ. The CDR3 is 14 amino acids. Trimming took off 5 bases at V and 6 bases at J, with 15 bases between the two ends. The CDR3 coding sequence is TGTGCCAGCAGCCTAAAGAGGGCCCGGGATACGCAGTATTTT. This sequence encodes CASSLKRARDTQYF.